The clone carrying this T cell receptor beta chain was seen many times. The antigen remains unidentified. This entry is derived from a study of post-analysis software for immune sequencing data. Germline CDR1 is MGHRA and CDR2 is YSYEKL. Trimming took off 0 bases at V and 6 bases at J, with 32 bases between the two ends. The CDR3 length is 21 residues. Regarding the study as a whole: Compared with controls, patients had more of roughly five TRBV segments, including TRBV5-6, TRBV5-1 and TRBV20-1.

Built from TCR beta cDNA, the libraries had unique molecular identifiers in them. Using its own MiXCR run on the PCR reads, TCRdb lists one record per CDR3 protein. The table shows about 260,000 distinct CDR3 sequences, with 36% occurring only once. Sequencing used blood. The V and J genes are TRBV4-1 and TRBJ1-1, with D unclear. This TCR was sampled from a girl between 5 and 17 years old with multiple sclerosis. The CDR3 sequence is CASSQDTGPTTLVSRIAEAFF. CDR3 bases: TGCGCCAGCAGCCAAGATACCGGACCGACAACATTGGTCAGTAGGATCGCTGAAGCTTTCTTT.